The clone carrying this T cell receptor beta chain was found many times. The data were obtained in a study of regulatory T cells in long-lasting Graves disease. The TCR beta library used iRepertoire HTBI primers with Arm-PCR amplification of CDR3. TCRdb re-analysed the multiplex PCR reads in MiXCR, keeping a single row per CDR3 protein. The sample consists of 350,000 to 450,000 distinct CDR3 sequences, 15% of them appearing once. The length of the CDR3 is 20 residues. Germline CDR1 reads DFQATT; CDR2 reads SNEGSKA (reference sequence). V was pared by 6 bases and J by 0 bases, with 20 bases of the junction left unmatched. Time point: newly diagnosed GD, antithyroid drugs for less than 3 months. Construction of the TCR library relied on RNA isolated from PBMCs. These data were likewise used in another study, on T cells in Graves' hyperthyroidism and ophthalmopathy.

The clonotype was recovered from a woman aged 40 to 50 with Graves disease. The chain employs TRBV20-1 and TRBJ2-1; 10 bases line up with TRBD2. The sequencing here drew on peripheral blood mononuclear cells (PBMCs), taken at new diagnosis, from a patient treated with antithyroid drugs. Here the CDR3 DNA reads TGCAGTGCCACGGACTTCGAGCGGGAGGGCGGGTATCGCTCCTACAATGAGCAGTTCTTC. Residues: CSATDFEREGGYRSYNEQFF.